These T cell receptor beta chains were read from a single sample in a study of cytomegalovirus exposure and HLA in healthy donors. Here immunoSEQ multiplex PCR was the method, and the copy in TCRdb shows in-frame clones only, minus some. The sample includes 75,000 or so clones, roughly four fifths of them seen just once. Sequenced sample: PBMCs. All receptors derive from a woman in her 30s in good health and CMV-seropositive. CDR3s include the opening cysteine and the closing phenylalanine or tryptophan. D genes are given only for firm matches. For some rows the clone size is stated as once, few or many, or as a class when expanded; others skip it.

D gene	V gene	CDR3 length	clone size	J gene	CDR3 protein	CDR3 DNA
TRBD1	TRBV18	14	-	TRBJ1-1	CASRQGGFPTEAFF	TGTGCCAGCCGACAGGGTGGGTTTCCCACTGAAGCTTTCTTT
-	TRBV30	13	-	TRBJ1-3	CAWSVVVGNTIYF	TGTGCCTGGAGTGTAGTAGTTGGAAACACCATATATTTT
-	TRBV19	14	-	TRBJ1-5	CASSIRGSGEPQHF	TGTGCCAGTAGTATTAGGGGAAGTGGTGAGCCCCAGCATTTT
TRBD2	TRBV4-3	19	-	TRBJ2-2	CASSQDPSTSGGNTGELFF	TGCGCCAGCAGCCAAGATCCCTCCACTAGCGGGGGGAACACCGGGGAGCTGTTTTTT
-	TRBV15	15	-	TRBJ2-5	CATSRARISQETQYF	TGTGCCACCAGCAGGGCTAGGATATCTCAAGAGACCCAGTACTTC
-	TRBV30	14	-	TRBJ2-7	CAWSPRGILLEQYF	TGTGCCTGGAGCCCGCGAGGGATCCTCCTTGAGCAGTACTTC
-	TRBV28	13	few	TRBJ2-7	CASWGAGEQEQYF	TGTGCCAGTTGGGGGGCGGGAGAACAAGAGCAGTACTTC
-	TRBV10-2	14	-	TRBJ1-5	CASSESGINQPQHF	TGCGCCAGCAGTGAGTCGGGCATCAATCAGCCCCAGCATTTT
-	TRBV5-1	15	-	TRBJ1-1	CASHPQGGINTEAFF	TGCGCCAGCCATCCCCAAGGGGGTATTAACACTGAAGCTTTCTTT
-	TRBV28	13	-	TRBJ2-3	CASSNRYRDTQYF	TGTGCCAGCAGTAACCGATACAGGGATACGCAGTATTTT
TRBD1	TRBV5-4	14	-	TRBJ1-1	CACHPGQRNTEAFF	TGTGCCTGCCACCCGGGACAGAGAAACACTGAAGCTTTCTTT
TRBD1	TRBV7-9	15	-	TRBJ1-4	CASSSLTGSNEKLFF	TGTGCCAGCAGCTCTTTGACAGGGTCTAATGAAAAACTGTTTTTT
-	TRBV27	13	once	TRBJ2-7	CASSSYAHYEQYF	TGTGCCAGCAGTTCCTACGCGCATTACGAGCAGTACTTC
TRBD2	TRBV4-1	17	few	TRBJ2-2	CASSQVRAGPNTGELFF	TGCGCCAGCAGCCAGGTTCGAGCGGGGCCGAACACCGGGGAGCTGTTTTTT
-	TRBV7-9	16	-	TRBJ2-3	CASSAYTRVDTDTQYF	TGTGCCAGCAGCGCGTACACGCGGGTTGACACAGATACGCAGTATTTT
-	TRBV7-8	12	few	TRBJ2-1	CASRLGGSEQFF	TGTGCCAGCAGACTAGGGGGAAGTGAGCAGTTCTTC
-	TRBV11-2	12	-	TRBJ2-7	CASSSGVYEQYF	TGTGCCAGCAGCTCGGGAGTCTACGAGCAGTACTTC
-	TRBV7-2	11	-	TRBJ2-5	CASSLDKTQYF	TGTGCCAGCAGCTTAGATAAGACCCAGTACTTC
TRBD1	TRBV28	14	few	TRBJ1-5	CASRGGQGIKPQHF	TGTGCCAGCAGGGGAGGACAGGGGATTAAGCCCCAGCATTTT
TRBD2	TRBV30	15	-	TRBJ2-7	CAWSRLASGTDEQYF	TGTGCCTGGAGCAGGTTGGCTAGCGGGACAGACGAGCAGTACTTC
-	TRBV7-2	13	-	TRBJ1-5	CASSLAEAQPQHF	TGTGCCAGCAGCTTAGCCGAGGCCCAGCCCCAGCATTTT
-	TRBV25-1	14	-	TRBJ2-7	CASSPGTRAYEQYF	TGTGCCAGCAGTCCTGGGACAAGAGCCTACGAGCAGTACTTC
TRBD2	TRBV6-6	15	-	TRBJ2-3	CASSPPGRGTDTQYF	TGTGCCAGCAGCCCCCCCGGGAGGGGGACAGATACGCAGTATTTT
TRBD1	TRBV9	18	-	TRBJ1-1	CASSVGVGTGVRNTEAFF	TGTGCCAGCAGCGTAGGGGTTGGGACAGGGGTCCGGAACACTGAAGCTTTCTTT
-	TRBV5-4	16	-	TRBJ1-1	CASSLGGEWMNTEAFF	TGTGCCAGCAGCTTGGGGGGGGAGTGGATGAACACTGAAGCTTTCTTT
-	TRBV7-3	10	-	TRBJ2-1	CAVGIPEGFF	TGTGCCGTTGGGATTCCCGAGGGATTCTTC
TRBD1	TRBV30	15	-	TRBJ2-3	CAWSRTGFNTDTQYF	TGTGCCTGGAGTAGGACAGGGTTCAACACAGATACGCAGTATTTT
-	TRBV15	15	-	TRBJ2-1	CATSRVRGGYNEQFF	TGTGCCACCAGCAGAGTGAGAGGGGGCTACAATGAGCAGTTCTTC
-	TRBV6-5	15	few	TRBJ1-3	CASSYSGVSGDTIYF	TGTGCCAGCAGTTACTCTGGGGTGTCGGGAGACACCATATATTTT
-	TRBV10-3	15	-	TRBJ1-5	CASAGSLGSNQPQHF	TGTGCCTCGGCGGGGTCACTCGGGAGCAATCAGCCCCAGCATTTT
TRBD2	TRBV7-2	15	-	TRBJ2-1	CASSLTSGPYNEQFF	TGTGCCAGCAGCCTGACTAGCGGCCCCTACAATGAGCAGTTCTTC
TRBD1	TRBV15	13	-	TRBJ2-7	CATRGQGAYEQYF	TGTGCCACCAGAGGTCAGGGGGCCTACGAGCAGTACTTC
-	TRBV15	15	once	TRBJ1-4	CATSRVVRVDEKLFF	TGTGCCACCAGCAGAGTGGTCAGGGTGGATGAAAAACTGTTTTTT
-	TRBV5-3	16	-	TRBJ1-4	CARSLVPDESDEKLFF	TGTGCCAGAAGCTTGGTCCCCGATGAGAGTGATGAAAAACTGTTTTTT
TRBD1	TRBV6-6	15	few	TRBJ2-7	CASSPGQGRSYEQYF	TGTGCCAGCAGTCCGGGACAGGGGCGTTCCTACGAGCAGTACTTC
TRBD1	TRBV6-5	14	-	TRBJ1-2	CASSAPGQHDGYTF	TGTGCCAGCAGTGCCCCGGGACAGCATGATGGCTACACCTTC
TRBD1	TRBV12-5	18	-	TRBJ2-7	CASGFTGTGEWVSYEQYF	TGTGCTAGTGGTTTCACCGGGACAGGGGAGTGGGTCTCCTACGAGCAGTACTTC
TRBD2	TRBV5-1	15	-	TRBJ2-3	CASRQGTSATDTQYF	TGCGCCAGCCGGCAGGGGACTAGCGCCACAGATACGCAGTATTTT
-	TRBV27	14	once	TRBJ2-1	CASSQGSLYNEQFF	TGTGCCAGCAGCCAGGGGTCACTCTACAATGAGCAGTTCTTC
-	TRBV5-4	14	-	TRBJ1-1	CASSLDAGGTEAFF	TGTGCCAGCAGCTTGGATGCAGGAGGGACTGAAGCTTTCTTT
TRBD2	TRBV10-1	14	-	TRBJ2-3	CASSEGAGADTQYF	TGCGCCAGCAGTGAGGGGGCGGGAGCAGATACGCAGTATTTT
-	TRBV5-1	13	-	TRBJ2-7	CASSFDSPYEQYF	TGCGCCAGCAGCTTCGACAGTCCCTACGAGCAGTACTTC
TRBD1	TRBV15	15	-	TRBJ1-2	CATSRDRTGDYGYTF	TGTGCCACCAGCAGAGATAGGACAGGGGACTATGGCTACACCTTC
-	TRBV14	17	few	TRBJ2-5	CASSQDFRPGDQETQYF	TGTGCCAGCAGCCAAGATTTCCGACCAGGGGACCAAGAGACCCAGTACTTC